The clone carrying this TCR beta chain came up a few times. The CDR3 contains 15 residues. J lost 5 bases, V lost 4 bases, and 7 bases had no gene match. Germline lookup yields CDR1 SGHTA and CDR2 FQGNSA. Unrecorded immune exposure was likely among donors, who were nominally healthy when sampled. It was with 60 Vbeta and 13 Jbeta primers that the PCR ran. TCRdb's table, derived via immunoSEQ multiplex PCR, lists solely in-frame clones and lacks some. The sample has 140,000 to 150,000 clones, roughly four fifths seen once; the top ten hold 3% to 3.5%. The sample originates from a study of cytomegalovirus exposure and HLA in healthy donors. Across the study: Genetic ancestry analysis placed over 75% of the 400 or so donors that were genotyped in the Caucasian-associated cluster.

The specimen sequenced was PBMCs. This TCR came from a male donor in good health and CMV-seronegative. V usage is TRBV7-2 and J usage is TRBJ2-5; 10 nucleotides line up with TRBD2. CDR3 nucleotides: TGTGCCAGCAGCTCGGATAGCGGGAGGTCGGAGACCCAGTACTTC. Amino acid sequence: CASSSDSGRSETQYF.